The sequence of this TCR beta chain was determined in a study of blood T cell repertoires in COVID-19. TCRdb's copy holds only in-frame clones and misses some; the assay was immunoSEQ multiplex PCR. This table holds 190,000 or so clones, about 80% found once. This CDR3 spans 15 amino acids. The trim removed 5 bases at V and 6 bases at J, leaving 10 bases unmatched. Germline CDR1 SGHTA, CDR2 FQGNSA. The TCR was taken from a man aged 35 to 55 who had recovered from COVID-19. The sequenced sample consisted of PBMCs or T cells enriched from blood (not recorded which). The J gene is TRBJ1-5, the V gene TRBV7-2, with 7 bases identical to TRBD1. The CDR3 loop is CASSPIQGFGQPQHF. In nucleotides, the CDR3 is TGTGCCAGCAGCCCGATACAGGGGTTCGGTCAGCCCCAGCATTTT.